The subject of this entry is one TCR beta chain. The CDR3 has 21 amino acids. CDR1 MNHEY and CDR2 SVGEGT come from the germline V gene. Trimming at V came to 2 bases and at J to 2 bases, leaving 12 bases not matched to a gene. As handled by the study authors: Estimation of nucleated cell counts was performed using reference gene primer amplification. Only in-frame clones appear in the TCRdb table, and some are missing; sequencing was by immunoSEQ multiplex PCR. The DNA was the basis for D and trimming; V, J and clone size are from that table. This sample yields almost 95,000 clones, of which about 71% are seen a single time; 20% to 25% belongs to the top ten. This entry belongs to a study of blood T cell repertoires in COVID-19. About the research overall: Whether acute or convalescent, the COVID-19 samples came from the United States, Italy and Spain. From T cells, B-cell-depleted T cells, or PBMCs came the material, which was cDNA or gDNA.

The sequencing input was peripheral blood. The J gene is TRBJ2-6, the V gene TRBV6-2 or TRBV6-3, with 13 positions matching TRBD2. This sequence originates from an older woman in a cohort sampled during active or convalescent COVID-19. The CDR3 reads CASSYPTSGGASSAGANVLTF. The CDR3 DNA reads TGTGCCAGCAGTTACCCCACTAGCGGGGGGGCAAGTTCAGCTGGGGCCAACGTCCTGACTTTC.